The 9 T cell receptor beta chains given below trace back to one sample, sequenced in a study of T cells expressing NK-cell markers. TCRdb reprocessed the 5' RACE reads, with one entry per CDR3 protein and no DNA. The listing records roughly 450,000 distinct CDR3 sequences. The material sequenced was blood T cells: a sorted CD56 or NKG2C T cell subset, CD4+ or CD8+ T cells, or bulk PBMC T cells (not recorded which). Receptors originate from a woman aged 45 to 65 in good health.

The chain couples TRBV5-6 to TRBJ1-5. Looked up from germline, CDR1 is SGHDT and CDR2 is YYEEEE. The CDR3 length is 15 residues. CDR3 amino acids: CASSPQGGLNQPQHF.

The chain employs TRBV20-1 and TRBJ2-3; there is no DNA to check the TCRdb D call of TRBD2. Germline assignment: CDR1 DFQATT and CDR2 SNEGSKA (reference sequence). This CDR3 region has 14 residues. CDR3 region: CSAGTSSSTDTQYF.

The V and J genes are TRBV5-1 and TRBJ2-7; the TRBD1 assignment by TCRdb is unverifiable without DNA. The CDR3 runs to 16 residues. The germline V gene encodes CDR1 SGHRS and CDR2 YFSETQ. CDR3: CASSLMGTGVSYEQYF.

J is TRBJ2-3 and V is TRBV11-2. The CDR3 contains 14 residues. The V gene's germline CDR1 is SGHAT and CDR2 FQNNGV. This chain's CDR3 is CASSFAFGFDTQYF. The variable domain in full, with the rest retrieved from reference TRBV11-2 and TRBJ2-3, is EAGVAQSPRYKIIEKRQSVAFWCNPISGHATLYWYQQILGQGPKLLIQFQNNGVVDDSQLPKDRFSAERLKGVDSTLKIQPAKLEDSAVYLCASSFAFGFDTQYFGPGTRLTVL.

This chain links TRBV5-6 with TRBJ2-3; TCRdb reports TRBD2, a call that lacks DNA to check it against. This CDR3 region has 17 residues. Looked up from germline, CDR1 is SGHDT and CDR2 is YYEEEE. CDR3 residues: CASTQPGLAGATDTQYF.

The chain is built from TRBV6-6 and TRBJ2-7; the TCRdb D gene call, TRBD2, has no DNA to confirm it. This CDR3 comprises 13 residues. Germline V gives CDR1 MNHNY, CDR2 SVGAGI (reference sequence). This CDR3 is CASSYGPIYEQYF.

The gene calls are TRBV20-1 and TRBJ1-1. Germline V CDR1 and CDR2: DFQATT, SNEGSKA (reference sequence). The CDR3 loop spans 13 amino acids. CDR3 sequence reads: CSAREGKRAEAFF.

The gene calls are TRBV20-1 and TRBJ2-1; TCRdb lists TRBD1, though no DNA is available to test this call. CDR3 size: 13 residues. The germline V gene has CDR1 DFQATT and CDR2 SNEGSKA (reference sequence). The CDR3 loop reads CSALGYRVIEQFF.

This chain connects TRBV6-1 to TRBJ1-1. Looked up from germline, CDR1 is MNHNS and CDR2 is SASEGT. The CDR3 sequence is 13 residues long. CDR3 sequence reads: CASTRVLNTEAFF.